This TCR beta chain emerged from a study of radiation and T cells in renal cell carcinoma. Overall study findings and caveats: Baseline intratumoral clonotype presence is unknown without pretreatment biopsies. From baseline, blood top tumor clonotypes peaked at 2 weeks post-radiation.

Indicated time point: baseline pretreatment blood. Regarding treatment: 15 Gy SBRT to primary tumor, nephrectomy 4 weeks later. Blood was sampled at baseline, 2 weeks and 4 weeks after SBRT. V shed 0 bases and J shed 0 bases, with 14 bases lying between them. CDR3 size: 18 residues. The germline gives CDR1 LGHNA, CDR2 YNFKEQ. The protocol was immunoSEQ multiplex PCR, while the TCRdb copy is restricted to in-frame clones and leaves out a portion. This table has approximately 140,000 clones, about 87% appearing once. Comments on this clone: Its antigen is currently unknown.

V usage is TRBV4-2 and J usage is TRBJ1-4; perhaps TRBD1 as D (6 bases). The source of this sequence is a woman between 70 and 85 years old with renal cell carcinoma. The specimen comprised blood, sampled from a patient whose treatment included radiotherapy and nephrectomy. CDR3 residues: CASSQDWGRGATNEKLFF. The CDR3 nucleotides read TGTGCCAGCAGCCAAGATTGGGGCAGGGGCGCAACTAATGAAAAACTGTTTTTT.